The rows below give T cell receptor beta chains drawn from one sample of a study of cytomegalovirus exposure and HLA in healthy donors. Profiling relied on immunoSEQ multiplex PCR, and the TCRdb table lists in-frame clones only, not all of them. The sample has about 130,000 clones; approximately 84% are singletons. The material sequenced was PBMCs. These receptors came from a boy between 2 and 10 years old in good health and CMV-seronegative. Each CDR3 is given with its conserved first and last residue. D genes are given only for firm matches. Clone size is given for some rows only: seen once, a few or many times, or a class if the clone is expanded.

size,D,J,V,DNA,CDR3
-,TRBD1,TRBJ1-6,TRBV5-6,TGTGCCAGCAGCTTGTTCCCCGGGACAGGGGGATCACCCCTCCACTTT,CASSLFPGTGGSPLHF
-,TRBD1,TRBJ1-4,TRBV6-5,TGTGCCAGCAGTTACTCGACAGGGGAAAAAGGTGAAAAACTGTTTTTT,CASSYSTGEKGEKLFF
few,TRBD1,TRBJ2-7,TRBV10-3,TGTGCCATCAGTGTATTGGGACAGGGGATCGACGAGCAGTACTTC,CAISVLGQGIDEQYF
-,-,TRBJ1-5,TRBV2,TGTGCCAGCAGTGAAGTGTGGCAGGGGAGTCAGCCCCAGCATTTT,CASSEVWQGSQPQHF
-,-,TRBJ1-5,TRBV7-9,TGTGCCAGCAGCTTAACGACTGGGTCGGGTCAGCCCCAGCATTTT,CASSLTTGSGQPQHF
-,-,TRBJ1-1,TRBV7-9,TGTGCCAGCAGTTCTACAGAATACACTGAAGCTTTCTTT,CASSSTEYTEAFF
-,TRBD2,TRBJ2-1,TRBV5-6,TGTGCCAGCAGCTTGGGACTAGCCCATGAGCAGTTCTTC,CASSLGLAHEQFF
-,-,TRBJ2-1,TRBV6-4,TGTGCCAGCACTTATGAGCAGTTCTTC,CASTYEQFF
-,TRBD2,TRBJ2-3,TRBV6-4,TGTGCCAGCAGTGTGCTAGCGGGAGGCACAGATACGCAGTATTTT,CASSVLAGGTDTQYF
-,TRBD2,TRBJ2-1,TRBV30,TGTGCCTGGACCCCCGGGACTAGCGTATACAATGAGCAGTTCTTC,CAWTPGTSVYNEQFF
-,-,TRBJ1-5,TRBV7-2,TGTGCCAGAAGGAGAGGGGGAAGAATTCAGCCCCAGCATTTT,CARRRGGRIQPQHF
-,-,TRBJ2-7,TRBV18,TGTGCCAGCTCACCACCGGGGGGGCTACCCTACGAGCAGTACTTC,CASSPPGGLPYEQYF
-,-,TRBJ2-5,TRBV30,TGTGCCTGGAGTCCTTGGTTGGTGGCGGGAGAGACCCAGTACTTC,CAWSPWLVAGETQYF
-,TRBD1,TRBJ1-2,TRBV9,TGTGCCAGCAGCGTAACCGAGGGGGCCGATGGCTACACCTTC,CASSVTEGADGYTF
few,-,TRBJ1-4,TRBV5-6,TGTGCCAGCAGCTTCGGGGGTAAACTGTTTTTT,CASSFGGKLFF
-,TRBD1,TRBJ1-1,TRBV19,TGTGCCAGTAGTCTGACAGGGCTGAACACTGAAGCTTTCTTT,CASSLTGLNTEAFF
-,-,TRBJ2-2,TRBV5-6,TGTGCCAGCAGCCCCAGCAGGGTCGGGGAGCTGTTTTTT,CASSPSRVGELFF
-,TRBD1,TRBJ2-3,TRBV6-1,TGTGCCAGCAGTGATTCCCCCGGACAGGGCACAGATACGCAGTATTTT,CASSDSPGQGTDTQYF
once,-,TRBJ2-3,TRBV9,TGTGCCAGCAGCGTAGAATCTACAGATACGCAGTATTTT,CASSVESTDTQYF
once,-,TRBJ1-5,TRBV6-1,TGTGCCAGCAGGCAGGGATATCAGCCCCAGCATTTT,CASRQGYQPQHF
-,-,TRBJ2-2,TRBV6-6,TGTGCCAGCAGTTACTCTCGGGTTGAGAACACCGGGGAGCTGTTTTTT,CASSYSRVENTGELFF
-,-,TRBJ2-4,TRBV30,TGTGCCTGGAGTCTGGCGGGAATGTGGTACTTC,CAWSLAGMWYF